Below, 18 T cell receptor beta chains from the same sample are listed, as sequenced in a study of beta chain features in type 1 diabetes. Notes on the study in general: In all four CD4+ subsets, TCRB CDR3 length was significantly, moderately reduced in type 1 diabetes.

Expressed TCRB transcripts were sequenced, since all the RNA that had been isolated was reverse transcribed. Measured with immunoSEQ multiplex PCR; TCRdb has only the in-frame clones, and not every one. This table has over 600,000 clones, around 11% appearing once. Their antigen targets remain unknown. Sequencing was done on a sample of naive CD4+ T cells from blood. Receptors originate from a man aged 30 to 45 with type 1 diabetes.

The chain carries TRBV7-2 and TRBJ2-2; D is ambiguous. The V end was cut by 3 bases, the J end by 4 bases, with 15 bases between. The CDR3 length is 16 residues. Germline CDR1 and CDR2: SGHTA and FQGNSA. The CDR3 bases are TGTGCCAGCAGCTTGGTGACATCAGCTGCCACCGGGGAGCTGTTTTTT. Encoded protein: CASSLVTSAATGELFF.

V usage is TRBV7-2 and J usage is TRBJ2-3; D not resolved. V dropped 6 bases and J dropped 8 bases, with 15 bases sitting between them. Germline V gene sequence: CDR1 SGHTA, CDR2 FQGNSA. This CDR3 has 13 amino acids. CDR3 nucleotide sequence: TGTGCCAGCAGAGAAAGCGTGGGCCGTACGCAGTATTTT. Residues: CASRESVGRTQYF.

This clone was found a few times. V gene TRBV7-8 combines with J gene TRBJ2-1; possible D gene TRBD2, 5 bases. Per the germline V gene, CDR1 is SGHVS and CDR2 is FQNEAQ. Trimming cost V 5 bases and J 0 bases, with 20 bases left between them. The CDR3 extends over 18 amino acids. CDR3 in DNA: TGTGCCAGCAGCCAGGTTGGGCTAGCTTTGAACTCCTACAATGAGCAGTTCTTC. Amino acid sequence: CASSQVGLALNSYNEQFF. The whole variable domain, filled in from reference TRBV7-8 and TRBJ2-1, reads GAGVSQSPRYKVAKRGQDVALRCDPISGHVSLFWYQQALGQGPEFLTYFQNEAQLDKSGLPSDRFFAERPEGSVSTLKIQRTQQEDSAVYLCASSQVGLALNSYNEQFFGPGTRLTVL.

The V gene is TRBV20-1, the J gene TRBJ2-7; D is undetermined. V shed 3 bases and J shed 4 bases, with 7 bases lying between them. There are 11 residues in the CDR3. CDR1 is DFQATT and CDR2 is SNEGSKA in the germline V gene (reference sequence). The CDR3 loop reads CSARRQYEQYF. CDR3 nucleotide sequence: TGCAGTGCTAGGCGGCAATACGAGCAGTACTTC.

This clone was seen more than once but under ten times. The chain joins TRBV29-1 to TRBJ1-2; a weak D match, TRBD1 (5 bases). CDR1 SQVTM and CDR2 ANQGSEA come from the germline V gene. V was cut by 7 bases and J by 3 bases, with 21 bases left in between. The CDR3 runs 15 residues. The CDR3 loop is CSAPAPGVGDYGYTF. CDR3 sequence (DNA): TGCAGCGCTCCGGCCCCGGGGGTCGGCGACTATGGCTACACCTTC.

This sequence joins TRBV18 and TRBJ2-5; 10 positions match TRBD2. This CDR3 spans 14 amino acids. V lost 4 bases, J lost 5 bases, and 4 bases stayed unmatched. Germline CDR1 and CDR2: KGHSH and LQKENI. The CDR3 protein is CASSLAGGTETQYF. The CDR3 DNA follows: TGTGCCAGCTCACTAGCGGGGGGTACGGAGACCCAGTACTTC.

This clone was observed a handful of times. The genes are TRBV7-9 and TRBJ2-5; 7 bases align to TRBD1. Germline V CDR1 and CDR2: SEHNR, FQNEAQ (reference sequence). The CDR3 covers 15 residues. The trim removed 4 bases at V and 4 bases at J, leaving 9 bases unmatched. CDR3 sequence reads: CASSSQSTGRETQYF. The DNA of the CDR3 is TGTGCCAGCAGCTCCCAATCGACAGGGCGAGAGACCCAGTACTTC.

A few counts support this clone. This chain links TRBV7-3 with TRBJ1-1, with D perhaps TRBD1 (5 bases). The CDR3 contains 13 residues. The germline gives CDR1 SGHTA, CDR2 FQGTGA. The V gene lost 0 bases and the J gene lost 4 bases, with 6 bases spanning the gap. As DNA, the CDR3 is TGTGCCAGCAGCTTAACGGGGACCACTGAAGCTTTCTTT. Its protein is CASSLTGTTEAFF.

This clone was detected only a few times. This sequence joins TRBV7-2 and TRBJ2-5; 13 nucleotides match TRBD2. V lost 3 bases and J lost 1; bases outside the gene matches: 5. CDR1 and CDR2 from the germline V gene are SGHTA and FQGNSA. This CDR3 contains 17 residues. The CDR3, as DNA: TGTGCCAGCAGCTTCCAAGGACTAGCGGGGGCCCAAGAGACCCAGTACTTC. Translation: CASSFQGLAGAQETQYF.

This clone was found a few times. The J gene is TRBJ2-2, the V gene TRBV19; D is ambiguous. The CDR3 loop spans 13 amino acids. Trimming pared 4 bases from V and 8 bases from J, leaving 11 bases between. Germline CDR1 reads LNHDA; CDR2 reads SQIVND (reference sequence). This CDR3 reads CASSNTGPGELFF. The DNA for the CDR3 is TGTGCCAGTAGTAACACCGGCCCGGGGGAGCTGTTTTTT. Combining the CDR3 with reference TRBV19 and TRBJ2-2 gives the whole variable domain DGGITQSPKYLFRKEGQNVTLSCEQNLNHDAMYWYRQDPGQGLRLIYYSQIVNDFQKGDIAEGYSVSREKKESFPLTVTSAQKNPTAFYLCASSNTGPGELFFGEGSRLTVL.

This clone has a handful of counts. CDR3 protein: CAWSTAGAGFSGNTIYF. CDR3 DNA: TGTGCCTGGAGTACGGCAGGGGCTGGATTTTCTGGAAACACCATATATTTT. This chain links TRBV30 with TRBJ1-3, with a weak D call TRBD1 (6 bases). The CDR3 length is 17 residues. Per the germline V gene, CDR1 is GTSNPN and CDR2 is SVGIG (reference sequence). V lost 2 bases, J lost 1 base, and 18 bases lay in between.

This chain links TRBV7-9 with TRBJ2-7; 10 positions match TRBD2. The trim removed 2 bases at V and 3 bases at J, leaving 10 bases unmatched. Germline V gene sequence: CDR1 SEHNR, CDR2 FQNEAQ (reference sequence). The CDR3 consists of 17 residues. CDR3 loop: CASSLFPLAGENYEQYF. CDR3 bases: TGTGCCAGCAGCTTATTTCCCCTAGCGGGGGAGAACTACGAGCAGTACTTC.

The chain carries TRBV7-9 and TRBJ2-1, with 9 bases lining up with TRBD1. The CDR3 has 16 residues. The V gene's germline CDR1 is SEHNR and CDR2 FQNEAQ (reference sequence). V gave up 5 bases and J gave up 1 base; unmatched junction bases: 6. In DNA, the CDR3 is TGTGCCAGCAGCCTTGTAGGGACAGGGTCCTACAATGAGCAGTTCTTC. This sequence encodes CASSLVGTGSYNEQFF.

V usage is TRBV7-9 and J usage is TRBJ2-2; possibly TRBD1 for D (6 bases). Trimming pared 5 bases from V and 5 bases from J, leaving 15 bases between. Germline V CDR1 and CDR2: SEHNR, FQNEAQ (reference sequence). The CDR3 is made up of 15 amino acids. CDR3 DNA: TGTGCCAGCAGCCGTATTGGGGGCGATACCGGGGAGCTGTTTTTT. Translation: CASSRIGGDTGELFF.

The rearrangement uses TRBV7-2 and TRBJ1-1, with D possibly TRBD1 on 6 matching bases. The CDR3 contains 14 residues. V lost 6 bases and J lost 5, with 16 bases in between. Germline loops: CDR1 SGHTA, CDR2 FQGNSA. CDR3 sequence (DNA): TGTGCCAGCAGGCTCGGGGGCGGTGGTACTGAAGCTTTCTTT. Translation gives CASRLGGGGTEAFF. Using reference TRBV7-2 and TRBJ1-1 for the parts outside the CDR3, the full variable domain is GAGVSQSPSNKVTEKGKDVELRCDPISGHTALYWYRQSLGQGLEFLIYFQGNSAPDKSGLPSDRFSAERTGGSVSTLTIQRTQQEDSAVYLCASRLGGGGTEAFFGQGTRLTVV.

The chain has TRBV14 and TRBJ2-7; D is unclear. V lost 2 bases to trimming and J lost 5 bases, with 10 bases between them. Germline V gene sequence: CDR1 SGHDN, CDR2 FVKESK. The CDR3 covers 13 residues. The CDR3 spells CASSQWVGDEQYF. For the CDR3, the DNA is TGTGCCAGCAGCCAATGGGTAGGCGACGAGCAGTACTTC.

J is TRBJ1-5 and V is TRBV18; possibly TRBD1 for D (5 bases). Trimming shortened V by 4 bases and J by 4 bases, and 14 bases separated the two germline ends. This CDR3 spans 15 amino acids. Germline lookup yields CDR1 KGHSH and CDR2 LQKENI. Here the CDR3 reads CASSRSGGENQPQHF. The CDR3, as DNA: TGTGCCAGCTCACGATCGGGGGGAGAGAATCAGCCCCAGCATTTT. The full variable domain, its missing parts supplied by reference TRBV18 and TRBJ1-5, is NAGVMQNPRHLVRRRGQEARLRCSPMKGHSHVYWYRQLPEEGLKFMVYLQKENIIDESGMPKERFSAEFPKEGPSILRIQQVVRGDSAAYFCASSRSGGENQPQHFGDGTRLSIL.

The chain employs TRBV30 and TRBJ2-3; no clear D gene. CDR3 length: 11 amino acids. Germline V gives CDR1 GTSNPN, CDR2 SVGIG (reference sequence). Trimming removed 2 bases at V and 9 bases at J, with 9 bases between. The CDR3 spells CAWSNGRTQYF. CDR3 nucleotides: TGTGCCTGGAGTAACGGCCGCACGCAGTATTTT. The complete variable domain, with remaining parts taken from reference TRBV30 and TRBJ2-3, reads SQTIHQWPATLVQPVGSPLSLECTVEGTSNPNLYWYRQAAGRGLQLLFYSVGIGQISSEVPQNLSASRPQDRQFILSSKKLLLSDSGFYLCAWSNGRTQYFGPGTRLTVL.